This T cell receptor (beta chain) was sequenced in a study of breast tumors, draining lymph nodes, adjacent tissues (TCRdb year 2016). General notes on the study: TCR beta repertoires were compared across tumor, adjacent nontumor tissue and axillary lymph nodes obtained from breast cancer patients. In human breast cancer, the study set out to evaluate how tumor, surrounding tissue and draining lymph node repertoires relate to one another and whether T cells may move between these sites.

Sequencing used an Illumina HiSeq 2000. Multiplex PCR amplification was used to build the TCR beta chain libraries. High-throughput sequencing was used to analyze the amplified TCR beta chain products. Starting from the raw public reads, TCRdb applied fastp trimming at Q25, assembled clones with MiXCR and retained in-frame beta chains. For every CDR3 protein sequence, its rows merge into one entry that carries the most common genes and DNA. This sample is represented by tens of thousands of distinct CDR3 sequences; about a third of them were singletons. Of the sample, 8.5% to 14% is held by the ten largest clones. What the study reported, not specific to this receptor: Tumor and nontumor tissue repertoires were found to be significantly more similar in luminal-like than in basal-like breast cancer. The data were considered consistent with most tumor T cells being derived from the lymph node and subsequently expanding within tumor tissue. T-cell repertoire diversity in tumors was found to be lower than in lymph nodes but higher than in nontumor tissue, and preferential V and J gene usage was observed. The conclusion that tumor T cells originate in lymph nodes was presented as consistent with a hypothesis rather than as directly demonstrated.

This clonotype was picked up many times. Which antigen it targets is not known. No much larger clone exists at a distance of one base, and base qualities are not known. From its cysteine to its phenylalanine, the CDR3 spans 16 amino acids. Solely the CDR3 DNA is kept, with 48 bases framed from the first base. Deletion took 6 bases off V and 6 bases off J, with a span of 20 bases between the germline ends. The germline V gene yields LGHNA for CDR1 and YNFKEQ for CDR2. The rearrangement combines TRBV4-2 with TRBJ2-2; perhaps TRBD2 is the D gene, with 7 bases matching. Sequencing used breast tumor tissue. This receptor was identified in a female donor with breast cancer. Some clones in this sample may be carry-over from other donors' samples. The CDR3 here reads CASSREGGGPAGELFF. The nucleotides are TGTGCCAGCAGTCGCGAGGGGGGAGGGCCCGCCGGGGAGCTGTTTTTT.